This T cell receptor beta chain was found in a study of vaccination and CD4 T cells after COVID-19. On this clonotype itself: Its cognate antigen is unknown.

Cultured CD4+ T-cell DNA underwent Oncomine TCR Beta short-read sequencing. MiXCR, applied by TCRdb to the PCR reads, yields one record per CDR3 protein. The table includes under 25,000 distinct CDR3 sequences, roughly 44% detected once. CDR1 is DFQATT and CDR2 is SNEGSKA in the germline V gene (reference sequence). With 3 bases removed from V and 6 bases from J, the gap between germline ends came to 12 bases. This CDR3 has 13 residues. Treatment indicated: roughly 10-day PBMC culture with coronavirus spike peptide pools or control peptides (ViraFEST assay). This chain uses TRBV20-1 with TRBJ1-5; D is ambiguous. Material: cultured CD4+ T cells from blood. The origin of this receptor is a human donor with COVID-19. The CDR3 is CSARLIAGQPQHF. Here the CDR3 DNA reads TGCAGTGCTAGGTTAATAGCTGGTCAGCCCCAGCATTTT.